This T cell receptor (beta chain) was captured in a study of T-cell reconstitution after alpha-beta-depleted transplantation in children. Library preparation (for TCRbeta) was performed with unique molecular identifiers. TCRdb recomputed calls from the PCR reads with MiXCR, one row per CDR3 protein. The table includes about 830,000 distinct CDR3 sequences, roughly 16% detected once. The specimen was PBMCs, mostly from graft donor cells, collected 360 days after TCRalphabeta/CD19-depleted stem cell transplant. This TCR derives from a male patient under 18 who had a stem cell transplant for acute lymphoblastic leukemia, so the T cells may come from the graft donor.

The CDR3 DNA sequence: TGCGCCAGCAGCTTTGCGAGGGGCTGGTTAGACACCGGGGAGCTGTTTTTT. Translation: CASSFARGWLDTGELFF. V usage is TRBV5-1 and J usage is TRBJ2-2, with D possibly being TRBD1 or TRBD2 (5 bases each). There are 17 residues in the CDR3. The germline V gene encodes CDR1 SGHRS and CDR2 YFSETQ. The V gene lost 2 bases and the J gene lost 3 bases, with 17 bases spanning the gap.